This T cell receptor beta chain was obtained from a study of identical twins. Study findings and constraints: With beta out-of-frame sequences, excess sharing by twins was weaker.

The authors used template switching to add a universal primer site and gave cDNA unique molecular identifiers. TCRdb re-called the 5' RACE reads with MiXCR, one entry per CDR3 protein. Seen here are roughly 720,000 distinct CDR3 sequences, 15% to 20% observed once, and the top ten hold less than 15%. With respect to this clonotype: What it binds is not known.

These same data were also listed under a study on T cells expressing NK-cell markers. That work states: Repertoire data for TCR beta were derived from sorted T cells (CD3+CD56+NKG2C+, CD3+CD56+NKG2C- and CD3+CD56-NKG2C+). It remained uncertain whether the expanded NKG2C+ T cell clones were specific for HCMV antigens.

The specimen was PBMCs. This clonotype was sampled from a young woman in good health.

CDR3 nucleotides: TGTGCCAGCAGCTTAGATGGGACTAGCGGTGAAGAGACCCAGTACTTC. It translates to CASSLDGTSGEETQYF. V gene TRBV11-2 combines with J gene TRBJ2-5; the match to TRBD2 covers 11 bases. V lost 0 bases and J lost 3; bases outside the gene matches: 3. Germline V gene sequence: CDR1 SGHAT, CDR2 FQNNGV. The CDR3 has 16 residues. Filled out from reference TRBV11-2 and TRBJ2-5, the complete variable domain reads EAGVAQSPRYKIIEKRQSVAFWCNPISGHATLYWYQQILGQGPKLLIQFQNNGVVDDSQLPKDRFSAERLKGVDSTLKIQPAKLEDSAVYLCASSLDGTSGEETQYFGPGTRLLVL.